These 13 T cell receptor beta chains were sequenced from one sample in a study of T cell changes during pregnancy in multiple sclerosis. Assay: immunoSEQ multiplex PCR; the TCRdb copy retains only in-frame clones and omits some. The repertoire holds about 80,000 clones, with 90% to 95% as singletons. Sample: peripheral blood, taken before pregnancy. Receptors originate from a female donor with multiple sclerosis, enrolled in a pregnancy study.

Here the CDR3 reads CASSLRAAAGTYEQYF. In DNA form, the CDR3 reads TGTGCCAGCAGCTTAAGGGCGGCAGCGGGGACCTACGAGCAGTACTTC. The rearrangement uses TRBV7-8 and TRBJ2-7; TRBD2 matches at 7 bases. This CDR3 is 16 amino acids long. From germline, CDR1 is SGHVS and CDR2 FQNEAQ. Trimming at V came to 2 bases and at J to 2 bases, leaving 9 bases not matched to a gene. The entire variable domain, with the rest obtained from reference TRBV7-8 and TRBJ2-7, is as follows: GAGVSQSPRYKVAKRGQDVALRCDPISGHVSLFWYQQALGQGPEFLTYFQNEAQLDKSGLPSDRFFAERPEGSVSTLKIQRTQQEDSAVYLCASSLRAAAGTYEQYFGPGTRLTVT.

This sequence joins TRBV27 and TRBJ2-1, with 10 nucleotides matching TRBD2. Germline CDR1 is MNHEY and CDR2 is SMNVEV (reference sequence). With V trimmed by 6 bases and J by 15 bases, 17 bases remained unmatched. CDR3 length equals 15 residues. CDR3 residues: CASRDSGRASRRTFF. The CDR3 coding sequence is TGTGCCAGCAGAGACAGCGGGAGGGCCAGCCGTCGCACGTTCTTC.

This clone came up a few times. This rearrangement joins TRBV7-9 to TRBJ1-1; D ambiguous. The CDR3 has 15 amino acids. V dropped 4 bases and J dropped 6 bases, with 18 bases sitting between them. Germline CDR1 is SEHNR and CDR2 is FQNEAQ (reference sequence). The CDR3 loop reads CASSWALGVLAEAFF. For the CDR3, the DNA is TGTGCCAGCAGCTGGGCTTTGGGAGTGTTGGCTGAAGCTTTCTTT.

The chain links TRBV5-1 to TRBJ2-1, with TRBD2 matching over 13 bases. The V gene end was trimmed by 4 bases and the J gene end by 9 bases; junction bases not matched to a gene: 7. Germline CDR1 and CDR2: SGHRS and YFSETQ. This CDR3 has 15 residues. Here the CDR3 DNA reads TGCGCCAGCAGCAGCACTAGCGGGAGGGCCAGTGAGCAGTTCTTC. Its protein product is CASSSTSGRASEQFF.

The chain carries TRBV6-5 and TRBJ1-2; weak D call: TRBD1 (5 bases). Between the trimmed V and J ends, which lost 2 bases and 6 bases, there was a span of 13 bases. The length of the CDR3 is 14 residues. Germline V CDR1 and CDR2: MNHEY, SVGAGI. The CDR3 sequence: CASSYLGGVNGYTF. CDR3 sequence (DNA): TGTGCCAGCAGTTACCTTGGGGGGGTGAATGGCTACACCTTC.

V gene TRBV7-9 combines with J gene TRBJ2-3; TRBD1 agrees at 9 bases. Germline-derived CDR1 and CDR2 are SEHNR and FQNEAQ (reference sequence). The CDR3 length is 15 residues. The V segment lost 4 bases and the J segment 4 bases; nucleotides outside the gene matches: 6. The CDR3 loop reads CASSSGTGRSDTQYF. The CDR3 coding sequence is TGTGCCAGCAGCTCCGGGACAGGGAGATCAGATACGCAGTATTTT.

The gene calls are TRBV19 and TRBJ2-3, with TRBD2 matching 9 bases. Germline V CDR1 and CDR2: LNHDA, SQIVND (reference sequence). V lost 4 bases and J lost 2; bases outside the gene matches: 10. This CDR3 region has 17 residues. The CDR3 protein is CASSTRISGGSTDTQYF. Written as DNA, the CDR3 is TGTGCCAGTAGTACACGGATTAGCGGGGGTTCCACAGATACGCAGTATTTT.

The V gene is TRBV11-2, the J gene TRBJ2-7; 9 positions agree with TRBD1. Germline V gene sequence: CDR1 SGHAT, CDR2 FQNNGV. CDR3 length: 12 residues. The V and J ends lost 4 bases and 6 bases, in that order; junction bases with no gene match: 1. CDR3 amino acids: CASSWDRAEQYF. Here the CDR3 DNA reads TGTGCCAGCAGCTGGGACAGGGCCGAGCAGTACTTC.

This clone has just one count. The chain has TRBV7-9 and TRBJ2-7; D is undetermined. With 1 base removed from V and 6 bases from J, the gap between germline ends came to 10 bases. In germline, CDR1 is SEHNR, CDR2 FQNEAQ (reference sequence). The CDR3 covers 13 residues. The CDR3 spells CASSLVQSGEQYF. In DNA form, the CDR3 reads TGTGCCAGCAGCTTAGTCCAGTCGGGCGAGCAGTACTTC.

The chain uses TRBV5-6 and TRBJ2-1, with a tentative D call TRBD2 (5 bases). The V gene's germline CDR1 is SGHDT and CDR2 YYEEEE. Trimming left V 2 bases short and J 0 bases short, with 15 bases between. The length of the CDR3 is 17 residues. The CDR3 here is CASSFFLRADSYNEQFF. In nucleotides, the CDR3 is TGTGCCAGCAGCTTTTTTCTGCGGGCGGACTCCTACAATGAGCAGTTCTTC.

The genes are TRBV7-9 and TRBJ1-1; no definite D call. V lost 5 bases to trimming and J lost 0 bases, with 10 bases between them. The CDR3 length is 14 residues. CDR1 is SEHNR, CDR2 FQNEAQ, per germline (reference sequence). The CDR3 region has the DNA TGTGCCAGCAGCCCCGGGAGGGTGAACACTGAAGCTTTCTTT. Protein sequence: CASSPGRVNTEAFF.

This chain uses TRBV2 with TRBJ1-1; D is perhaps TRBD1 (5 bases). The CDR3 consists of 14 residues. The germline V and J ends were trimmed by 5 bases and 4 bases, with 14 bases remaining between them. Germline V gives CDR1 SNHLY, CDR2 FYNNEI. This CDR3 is CASSLLRGGTEAFF. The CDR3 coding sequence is TGTGCCAGCAGTCTTCTACGGGGGGGCACTGAAGCTTTCTTT.

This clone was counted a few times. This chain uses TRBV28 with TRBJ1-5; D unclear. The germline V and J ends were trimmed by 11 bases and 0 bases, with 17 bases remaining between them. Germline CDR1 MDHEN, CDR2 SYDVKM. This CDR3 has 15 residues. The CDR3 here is CAASTPPDSNQPQHF. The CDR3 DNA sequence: TGTGCCGCTTCCACACCCCCAGATAGCAATCAGCCCCAGCATTTT.